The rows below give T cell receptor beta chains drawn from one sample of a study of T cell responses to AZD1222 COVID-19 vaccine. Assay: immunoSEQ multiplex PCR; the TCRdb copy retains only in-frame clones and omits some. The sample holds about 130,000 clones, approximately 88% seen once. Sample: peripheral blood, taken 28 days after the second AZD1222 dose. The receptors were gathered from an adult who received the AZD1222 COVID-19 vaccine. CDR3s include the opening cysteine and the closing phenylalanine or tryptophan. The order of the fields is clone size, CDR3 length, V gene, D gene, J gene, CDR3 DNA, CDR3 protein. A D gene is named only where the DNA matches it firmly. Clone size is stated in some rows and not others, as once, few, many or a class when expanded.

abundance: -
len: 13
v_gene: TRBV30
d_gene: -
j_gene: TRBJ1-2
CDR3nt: TGTGCCTGGAAGAAGGGAACAGAGGATGGCTACACCTTC
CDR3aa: CAWKKGTEDGYTF

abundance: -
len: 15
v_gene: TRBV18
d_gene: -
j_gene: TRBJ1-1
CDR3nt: TGTGCCAGCTCACCAATCGGCGGCTTGAACACTGAAGCTTTCTTT
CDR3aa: CASSPIGGLNTEAFF

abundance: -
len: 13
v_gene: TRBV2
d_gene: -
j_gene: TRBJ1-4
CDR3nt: TGTGCCAGCAGTGTCAGGGAACATGAAAAACTGTTTTTT
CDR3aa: CASSVREHEKLFF

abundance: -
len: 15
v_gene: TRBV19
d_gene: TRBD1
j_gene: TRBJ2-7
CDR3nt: TGTGCCAGTAGTGACAGGGGGCGCTTCCTTTACGAGCAGTACTTC
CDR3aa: CASSDRGRFLYEQYF

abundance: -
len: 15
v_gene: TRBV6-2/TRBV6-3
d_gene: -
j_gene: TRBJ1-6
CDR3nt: TGTGCCAGCAGTACCAGGAGCTCCTATAATTCACCCCTCCACTTT
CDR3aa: CASSTRSSYNSPLHF

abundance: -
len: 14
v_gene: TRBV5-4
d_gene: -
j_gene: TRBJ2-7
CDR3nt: TGTGCCAGCAGCGCGGGGGGAGGGGGCGTCGAGCAGTACTTC
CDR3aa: CASSAGGGGVEQYF

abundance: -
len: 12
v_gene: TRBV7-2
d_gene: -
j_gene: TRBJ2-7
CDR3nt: TGTGCCAGCAGCACAACAGGGTGGGAGCAGTACTTC
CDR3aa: CASSTTGWEQYF

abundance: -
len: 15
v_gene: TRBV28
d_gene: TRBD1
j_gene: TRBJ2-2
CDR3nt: TGTGCCAGTTCCAGGGGGCAGGACAACACCGGGGAGCTGTTTTTT
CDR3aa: CASSRGQDNTGELFF

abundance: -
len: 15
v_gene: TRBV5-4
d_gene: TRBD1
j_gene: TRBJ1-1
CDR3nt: TGTGCCAGCAGCATGGGACAGGGGTGGGGGACTGAAGCTTTCTTT
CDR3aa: CASSMGQGWGTEAFF

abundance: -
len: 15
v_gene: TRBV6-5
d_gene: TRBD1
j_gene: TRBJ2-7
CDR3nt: TGTGCCAGCAGTTCTCCGGGACAGGGTAGTTACGAGCAGTACTTC
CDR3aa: CASSSPGQGSYEQYF

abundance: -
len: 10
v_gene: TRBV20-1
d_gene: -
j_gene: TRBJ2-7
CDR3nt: TGCAGTGCTAGCCCCTACGAGCAGTACTTC
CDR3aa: CSASPYEQYF

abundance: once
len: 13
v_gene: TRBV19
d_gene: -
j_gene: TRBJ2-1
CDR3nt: TGTGCCAGTAGTATCGGAACTTTACCCGAGCAGTTCTTC
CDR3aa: CASSIGTLPEQFF

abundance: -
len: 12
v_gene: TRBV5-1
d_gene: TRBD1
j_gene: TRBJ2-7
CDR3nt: TGCGCCTGCCGGGACAGAGGCTACGAGCAGTACTTC
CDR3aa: CACRDRGYEQYF

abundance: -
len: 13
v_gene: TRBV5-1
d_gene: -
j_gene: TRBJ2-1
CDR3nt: TGCGCCAGCAGCTTGGCCCTGAACAATGAGCAGTTCTTC
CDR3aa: CASSLALNNEQFF

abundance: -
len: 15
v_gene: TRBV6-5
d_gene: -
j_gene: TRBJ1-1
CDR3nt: TGTGCCAGCAGTCCACCACAGGCCCTGAACACTGAAGCTTTCTTT
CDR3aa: CASSPPQALNTEAFF

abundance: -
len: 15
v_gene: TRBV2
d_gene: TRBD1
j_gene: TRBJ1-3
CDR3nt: TGTGCCAGCAGTCAGACTACAGGGGCCGGAAACACCATATATTTT
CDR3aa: CASSQTTGAGNTIYF